Listed below are T cell receptor beta chains from one sample, sequenced in a study of blood T cell repertoires in COVID-19. Sequencing was performed with immunoSEQ multiplex PCR; in TCRdb, only in-frame clones are kept and a portion is missing. This table holds some 200,000 clones, 75% to 90% found once. The material sequenced was PBMCs or T cells enriched from blood (not recorded which). These receptor sequences come from a woman under 30 in a cohort exposed to, infected with or recovered from COVID-19 (not recorded which). Both conserved end residues are part of each CDR3. The order of the fields is CDR3 length, J gene, V gene, CDR3 protein.

>15|TRBJ1-1|TRBV5-1
CASSAQGDMNTEAFF
>15|TRBJ1-4|TRBV2
CASSTQGSQDEKLFF
>13|TRBJ1-2|TRBV2
CASNSGTEDGYTF
>13|TRBJ2-7|TRBV10-3
CAISERTLDEQYF
>12|TRBJ1-2|TRBV28
CASSPPNYGYTF
>15|TRBJ2-7|TRBV7-3
CASSVSSGMAYEQYF
>13|TRBJ2-7|TRBV7-8
CASSLVPSYEQYF
>14|TRBJ1-1|TRBV28
CASTPFLVTAEAFF
>14|TRBJ2-1|TRBV4-1
CASTLREEYNEQFF
>15|TRBJ1-5|TRBV28
CASSLDTSSAQPQHF
>16|TRBJ1-2|TRBV7-2
CASSLDGQGAVYGYTF
>15|TRBJ2-7|TRBV6-5
CASSYSGTETSEQYF
>15|TRBJ2-2|TRBV9
CASSVATSFTGELFF
>16|TRBJ2-3|TRBV11-2
CASSPIAGALGDTQYF
>15|TRBJ1-6|TRBV28
CASFTRSSGNSPLHF
>15|TRBJ2-5|TRBV2
CASTLMAGPQETQYF
>15|TRBJ2-7|TRBV7-6
CASSLTSGGAYEQYF
>15|TRBJ2-5|TRBV7-2
CASSRMASGQETQYF
>13|TRBJ1-5|TRBV12-3/TRBV12-4
CASSGQGDQPQHF
>13|TRBJ2-2|TRBV30
CAERESAYGELFF
>11|TRBJ1-2|TRBV27
CASSQGRGYTF
>14|TRBJ2-2|TRBV7-9
CASSGAWGTGELFF
>15|TRBJ2-7|TRBV7-2
CASSPWTGISYEQYF
>15|TRBJ2-3|TRBV7-9
CASEARRGEQDTQYF
>16|TRBJ2-1|TRBV7-6
CASSPRGVTGHNEQFF
>15|TRBJ2-7|TRBV5-4
CASSPRQGASYEQYF
>16|TRBJ2-7|TRBV28
CASSTHPGAQNYEQYF
>13|TRBJ1-1|TRBV7-9
CASSLESSTEAFF
>14|TRBJ1-2|TRBV28
CASSFGTGNYGYTF
>15|TRBJ1-6|TRBV5-5
CASSPWTGNNSPLHF
>13|TRBJ1-4|TRBV14
CASSPRLNEKLFF
>16|TRBJ2-7|TRBV18
CASSPRGTGSSYEQYF
>13|TRBJ2-7|TRBV3-1/TRBV3-2
CASSQDRSLEQYF
>15|TRBJ1-1|TRBV29-1
CSGYHGQGLNTEAFF
>13|TRBJ2-4|TRBV12-3/TRBV12-4
CASSPGQDRGQYF
>16|TRBJ2-1|TRBV6-2/TRBV6-3
CASSPLERGRYNEQFF
>16|TRBJ2-7|TRBV12-2
CASRFAGTGGPYEQYF
>13|TRBJ1-6|TRBV12-3/TRBV12-4
CASSLNSDSPLHF
>15|TRBJ2-3|TRBV2
CASISGGGGTDTQYF
>13|TRBJ1-4|TRBV7-9
CASSPPGNEKLFF
>14|TRBJ2-2|TRBV5-1
CASKPQANTGELFF
>16|TRBJ2-3|TRBV9
CASSVGGLGQTDTQYF
>13|TRBJ2-7|TRBV19
CASSSGAAYEQYF
>15|TRBJ1-2|TRBV10-2
CASSERGGQSGGYTF
>17|TRBJ1-5|TRBV2
CASSGGSGGLSNQPQHF
>17|TRBJ1-2|TRBV4-1
CASSPAFTQGLNYGYTF
>14|TRBJ1-1|TRBV18
CASSMTPQNTEAFF
>15|TRBJ1-1|TRBV10-1
CASSSGTASNTEAFF
>15|TRBJ2-1|TRBV9
CASSAAGVPILEQFF
>12|TRBJ1-1|TRBV19
CASMGGDTEAFF
>18|TRBJ2-6|TRBV19
CASSIVFGQLSGANVLTF
>14|TRBJ2-7|TRBV5-4
CASSAGQDSYEQYF
>16|TRBJ2-6|TRBV2
CASSEFRGSGANVLTF
>15|TRBJ2-7|TRBV6-5
CASSYSFGEGGEQYF